One and the same sample provided the 27 T cell receptor beta chains below, sequenced in a study of T-cell reconstitution after alpha-beta-depleted transplantation in children. TCRbeta library construction was performed incorporating unique molecular identifiers. TCRdb redid the calling of the PCR reads with MiXCR, one entry per CDR3 protein. The data hold 400,000 to 450,000 distinct CDR3 sequences, with roughly 44% observed a single time. The sequences come from PBMCs, collected before TCRalphabeta/CD19-depleted stem cell transplant. All receptors derive from a girl aged 2-10 years with aplastic anemia, due to receive a stem cell transplant.

The chain employs TRBV3-1 and TRBJ2-7, with D hard to call. The V and J ends lost 3 bases and 4 bases respectively, with 4 bases between them. The CDR3 loop spans 11 amino acids. Germline CDR1 LGHDT, CDR2 YNNKEL (reference sequence). Here the CDR3 DNA reads TGTGCCAGCAGCCACGGGTACGAGCAGTACTTC. This translates into CASSHGYEQYF.

This clonotype was observed a few times. DNA of the CDR3: TGTGCCAGCAGCGACGGAGGTCACGCCAAAAACATTCAGTACTTC. Its translation is CASSDGGHAKNIQYF. V usage is TRBV28 and J usage is TRBJ2-4, with D perhaps TRBD2 (5 bases). V was pared by 6 bases and J by 1 base, with 13 bases between. Germline CDR1 MDHEN, CDR2 SYDVKM. The CDR3 sequence is 15 residues long.

CDR3 nucleotides: TGTGCCAGCAGCCCGAACGGGAGGTTGCGCAATCAGCCCCAGCATTTT. Its translation is CASSPNGRLRNQPQHF. The gene calls are TRBV7-2 and TRBJ1-5; D unclear. V lost 5 bases, J lost 2 bases, and 16 bases lay in between. CDR3 length equals 16 residues. Germline CDR1 SGHTA, CDR2 FQGNSA.

The chain uses TRBV10-2 and TRBJ2-6; TRBD1 aligns across 9 bases. CDR1 and CDR2 from the germline V gene are WSHSY and SAAADI. This CDR3 has 18 amino acids. V shed 6 bases, J shed 2 bases, and the junction held 11 bases outside the gene matches. CDR3 sequence reads: CASREVGTGIAGANVLTF. The CDR3 DNA sequence: TGCGCCAGCAGGGAGGTCGGGACAGGGATCGCTGGGGCCAACGTCCTGACTTTC.

V gene TRBV6-5 combines with J gene TRBJ2-5, with 7 bases that match TRBD1. V shed 2 bases, J shed 1 base, and the junction held 10 bases outside the gene matches. The CDR3 length is 17 residues. In germline, CDR1 is MNHEY, CDR2 SVGAGI. This CDR3 is CASSYRTGGVVQETQYF. In nucleotides, the CDR3 is TGTGCCAGCAGTTACAGGACAGGTGGGGTGGTCCAAGAGACCCAGTACTTC.

The V call is TRBV20-1, the J call TRBJ2-7, with D tentatively TRBD1 (5 bases). Germline loops: CDR1 DFQATT, CDR2 SNEGSKA (reference sequence). V was cut by 3 bases and J by 4 bases, with 7 bases left in between. The CDR3 is made up of 11 amino acids. CDR3 coding DNA: TGCAGTGCTAGGCCAGGGTACGAGCAGTACTTC. It encodes CSARPGYEQYF.

This clonotype was recorded many times. The genes are TRBV5-1 and TRBJ2-1; TRBD1 aligns across 11 bases. Germline V lookup: CDR1 SGHRS, CDR2 YFSETQ. The CDR3 spans 14 residues. Germline trimming cut 8 bases from V and 3 bases from J; bases unmatched to any gene: 4. The CDR3 DNA is TGCGCCAGATCCGGGACAGGGGGCTACAATGAGCAGTTCTTC. Amino acid sequence: CARSGTGGYNEQFF.

This clonotype came up a few times. This chain joins TRBV10-2 and TRBJ2-7, with D unclear. The CDR3 is made up of 14 amino acids. Germline V gene data show CDR1 as WSHSY and CDR2 as SAAADI. Trimming shortened V by 4 bases and J by 3 bases, and 13 bases separated the two germline ends. The CDR3 nucleotides are TGCGCCAGCAGTGTTCATGAAAATATCTACGAGCAGTACTTC. The encoded protein is CASSVHENIYEQYF.

There are many counts of this clonotype. CDR3 coding DNA: TGCGCCAGCAGCTTGGACAGGCGGTCGAACACTGAAGCTTTCTTT. Encoded protein: CASSLDRRSNTEAFF. V and J are TRBV5-1 and TRBJ1-1, with D possibly matching TRBD1 (5 bases). The CDR3 is made up of 15 amino acids. From germline, CDR1 is SGHRS and CDR2 YFSETQ. Trimming pared 0 bases from V and 1 base from J, leaving 10 bases between.

This clonotype came up a few times. CDR3: CASSEALTAGGEKLFF. CDR3 nucleotides: TGTGCCAGCAGTGAAGCGCTGACAGCCGGCGGTGAAAAACTGTTTTTT. The rearrangement uses TRBV6-1 and TRBJ1-4; possibly TRBD1 for D (5 bases). V lost 0 bases to trimming and J lost 7 bases, with 15 bases between them. The CDR3 runs 16 residues. Germline V lookup: CDR1 MNHNS, CDR2 SASEGT.

This clonotype has a count of ten or more. V usage is TRBV7-2 and J usage is TRBJ2-1; 7 bases align to TRBD2. Germline CDR1 is SGHTA and CDR2 is FQGNSA. CDR3 length: 16 residues. V trimming: 0 bases; J trimming: 3 bases; junction bases outside the gene matches: 5. CDR3 residues: CASSLAVGGSYNEQFF. CDR3 in DNA: TGTGCCAGCAGCTTAGCAGTGGGAGGGAGCTACAATGAGCAGTTCTTC.

This clonotype was picked up many times. The V call is TRBV20-1, the J call TRBJ1-6, with 7 bases lining up with TRBD1. Germline V gene sequence: CDR1 DFQATT, CDR2 SNEGSKA (reference sequence). This CDR3 contains 14 residues. The trim removed 2 bases at V and 9 bases at J, leaving 7 bases unmatched. The CDR3: CSARFNRGGSPLHF. The CDR3 nucleotides are TGCAGTGCTAGATTCAACAGGGGCGGTTCACCCCTCCACTTT.

The CDR3: CASSPRGAIRPQHF. In DNA, the CDR3 is TGTGCCAGCAGTCCCCGTGGAGCCATCAGGCCCCAGCATTTT. The rearrangement links TRBV28 to TRBJ1-5, with D hard to call. CDR3 length equals 14 residues. The germline CDR1 and CDR2 sequences are MDHEN and SYDVKM. V was cut by 5 bases and J by 9 bases, with 17 bases left in between.

V is TRBV19 and J is TRBJ1-5; 11 bases are a match to TRBD1. There are 18 residues in the CDR3. Trimming at V came to 4 bases and at J to 0 bases, leaving 8 bases not matched to a gene. The germline V gene encodes CDR1 LNHDA and CDR2 SQIVND (reference sequence). The CDR3, as DNA: TGTGCCAGTAGTAGCGGTTGGACAGGGGGCAATAGCAATCAGCCCCAGCATTTT. This sequence encodes CASSSGWTGGNSNQPQHF.

This clonotype was picked up a small number of times. The genes are TRBV9 and TRBJ2-3; D remains unclear. Trimming stripped 0 bases from V and 3 bases from J, with 14 bases between. This CDR3 has 16 amino acids. CDR1 and CDR2 (germline): SGDLS, YYNGEE. CDR3 sequence reads: CASSVGAHEQTDTQYF. CDR3 nucleotides: TGTGCCAGCAGCGTAGGCGCCCATGAGCAAACAGATACGCAGTATTTT.

This clonotype was found many times. The chain links TRBV28 to TRBJ2-1; 10 positions match TRBD2. Germline trimming cut 3 bases from V and 8 bases from J; bases unmatched to any gene: 7. The CDR3 sequence is 15 residues long. Germline CDR1 is MDHEN and CDR2 is SYDVKM. The CDR3 sequence is CASSLLTSGVHEQFF. For the CDR3, the DNA is TGTGCCAGCAGTTTGTTAACTAGCGGGGTTCATGAGCAGTTCTTC.

This clonotype appeared a single time. The chain combines TRBV7-2 with TRBJ2-7; 9 nucleotides match TRBD1. Trimming took 6 bases from V and 9 from J; bases not matched to a gene: 9. Germline V gene data show CDR1 as SGHTA and CDR2 as FQGNSA. CDR3 length: 13 residues. The CDR3 DNA follows: TGTGCCAGCAGTACAGGGGGCGCCCCCGGGCAGTACTTC. This codes for CASSTGGAPGQYF.

The CDR3 nucleotides are TGTGCCAGCAGCCAAGGCCAGGGGATTGAAGAGACCCAGTACTTC. Its protein product is CASSQGQGIEETQYF. This chain connects TRBV7-9 to TRBJ2-5; TRBD1 might be the D (6 bases). Germline CDR1 and CDR2: SEHNR and FQNEAQ (reference sequence). The CDR3 covers 15 residues. Trimming removed 5 bases from V and 3 bases from J, with 16 bases in between.

CDR3 DNA sequence: TGCAGTGCTAGGGATTTAGATGCGGGAGTGAGCTACAATGAGCAGTTCTTC. It encodes CSARDLDAGVSYNEQFF. The V and J genes are TRBV20-1 and TRBJ2-1; 7 nucleotides line up with TRBD2. The CDR3 extends over 17 amino acids. Germline V gene lookup returns CDR1 DFQATT and CDR2 SNEGSKA (reference sequence). J lost 3 bases, V lost 3 bases, and 14 bases had no gene match.

The chain employs TRBV11-2 and TRBJ2-6; 12 bases agree with TRBD2. CDR1 is SGHAT and CDR2 is FQNNGV in the germline V gene. V lost 7 bases to trimming and J lost 0 bases; unmatched junction nucleotides: 7. CDR3 length equals 18 residues. The CDR3 loop reads CASTPSGRGSSGANVLTF. CDR3 DNA sequence: TGTGCCAGCACCCCTAGCGGGAGGGGGAGCTCTGGGGCCAACGTCCTGACTTTC.

This clonotype showed up just a few times. The chain uses TRBV5-1 and TRBJ2-7; a possible D gene is TRBD2 (6 bases). CDR3 length equals 13 residues. Per the germline V gene, CDR1 is SGHRS and CDR2 is YFSETQ. V shed 2 bases and J shed 5 bases, with 11 bases lying between them. DNA of the CDR3: TGCGCCAGCAGCTTCGCGGGATTAAACGAGCAGTACTTC. This translates into CASSFAGLNEQYF.

Only a few counts were recorded for this clonotype. This rearrangement joins TRBV28 to TRBJ1-2; D gene unclear. The germline V gene encodes CDR1 MDHEN and CDR2 SYDVKM. V was pared by 7 bases and J by 0 bases, with 6 bases between. The CDR3 has 12 amino acids. The CDR3 spells CASIGANYGYTF. DNA of the CDR3: TGTGCCAGCATTGGGGCTAACTATGGCTACACCTTC.

V and J are TRBV20-1 and TRBJ1-1, with 7 bases identical to TRBD1. From germline, CDR1 is DFQATT and CDR2 SNEGSKA (reference sequence). The V gene end was trimmed by 5 bases and the J gene end by 4 bases; junction bases not matched to a gene: 13. This CDR3 is 15 amino acids long. CDR3 bases: TGCAGTGCTCTCCTGAAGACAGGGAGAAGCACTGAAGCTTTCTTT. This encodes CSALLKTGRSTEAFF.

The chain couples TRBV7-6 to TRBJ2-1; 8 nucleotides align to TRBD1. The CDR3 is made up of 15 amino acids. J lost 8 bases, V lost 6 bases, and 12 bases had no gene match. Germline CDR1 reads SGHVS; CDR2 reads FNYEAQ. The CDR3: CASSRTPGTGDEQFF. DNA for the CDR3: TGTGCCAGCAGTCGCACCCCCGGGACAGGAGATGAGCAGTTCTTC. Filled out from reference TRBV7-6 and TRBJ2-1, the complete variable domain reads GAGVSQSPRYKVTKRGQDVALRCDPISGHVSLYWYRQALGQGPEFLTYFNYEAQQDKSGLPNDRFSAERPEGSISTLTIQRTEQRDSAMYRCASSRTPGTGDEQFFGPGTRLTVL.

V usage is TRBV6-1 and J usage is TRBJ2-7, with D tentatively TRBD1 or TRBD2 (5 bases each). Looked up from germline, CDR1 is MNHNS and CDR2 is SASEGT. The CDR3 spans 14 residues. V was clipped by 9 bases and J by 4 bases, with 19 bases between them. The CDR3 DNA is TGTGCCAGAACCCTTTCCGGGACGCATTACGAGCAGTACTTC. Its translation: CARTLSGTHYEQYF.

The rearrangement joins TRBV12-3 or TRBV12-4 to TRBJ2-1; no firm D call. Trimming removed 5 bases from V and 6 bases from J, with 11 bases in between. This CDR3 comprises 13 residues. This chain's CDR3 is CASSPGRVNEQFF. CDR3 sequence (DNA): TGTGCCAGCAGTCCCGGACGAGTCAATGAGCAGTTCTTC.

This clonotype occurred many times. The chain joins TRBV29-1 to TRBJ2-2; perhaps D is TRBD1 or TRBD2 (5 bases each). V was cut by 6 bases and J by 5 bases, with 13 bases left in between. The germline V gene has CDR1 SQVTM and CDR2 ANQGSEA. CDR3 length: 13 amino acids. The CDR3 nucleotides are TGCAGCGTGGCCCGGGGCTGGACCGGGGAGCTGTTTTTT. Translated, it gives CSVARGWTGELFF.